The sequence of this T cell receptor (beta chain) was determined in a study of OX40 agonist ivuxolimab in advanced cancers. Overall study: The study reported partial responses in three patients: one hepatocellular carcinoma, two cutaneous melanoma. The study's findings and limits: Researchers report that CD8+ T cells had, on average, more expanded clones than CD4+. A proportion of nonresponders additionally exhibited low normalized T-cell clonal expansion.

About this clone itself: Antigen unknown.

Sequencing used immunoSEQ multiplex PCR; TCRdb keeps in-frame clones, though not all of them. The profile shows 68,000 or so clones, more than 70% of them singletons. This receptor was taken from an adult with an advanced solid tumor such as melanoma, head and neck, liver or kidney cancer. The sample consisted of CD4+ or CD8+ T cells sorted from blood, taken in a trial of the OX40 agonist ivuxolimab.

Here the CDR3 reads CASSPEQGVTGTQYF. The CDR3 region has the DNA TGTGCCAGCTCACCAGAGCAGGGCGTCACGGGGACGCAGTATTTT. The gene calls are TRBV18 and TRBJ2-3; tentatively, D is TRBD1 or TRBD2 (5 bases each). The germline V gene encodes CDR1 KGHSH and CDR2 LQKENI. The CDR3 consists of 15 residues. Between the trimmed V and J ends, which lost 2 bases and 9 bases, there was a span of 18 bases.